Listed below are T cell receptor beta chains from one sample, sequenced in a study of monozygotic twins with inflammatory bowel disease. For each CDR3 protein, TCRdb gives one entry from its re-call of the 5' RACE reads, without DNA. The data show some 150,000 distinct CDR3 sequences, and the top ten clones hold 2% to 3%. Sequencing was carried out using blood. These TCRs come from a human donor with ulcerative colitis or Crohn's disease, or a healthy co-twin of an affected twin (not recorded which). Each CDR3 is given with its conserved first and last residue. The order of the fields is J gene, V gene, CDR3 protein.

>TRBJ1-1|TRBV20-1
CSARAWGGGTEAFF
>TRBJ2-1|TRBV12-3/TRBV12-4
CASSLTSGRNEQFF
>TRBJ1-1|TRBV20-1
CSAVDRENTEAFF
>TRBJ2-7|TRBV7-2
CASSPFGMAYEQYF
>TRBJ2-1|TRBV11-2
CASSFSLSTFLEFF
>TRBJ2-7|TRBV5-6
CASSLAWAGDSYEQYF
>TRBJ2-2|TRBV12-3/TRBV12-4
CASSPDRSGELFF
>TRBJ2-7|TRBV12-3/TRBV12-4
CASSFFGINYEQYF
>TRBJ2-3|TRBV5-4
CASSLARVGGSDTQYF
>TRBJ1-2|TRBV7-9
CASSVEGGESNGYTF
>TRBJ1-6|TRBV3-1
CASSHRQVDNSPLHF
>TRBJ2-7|TRBV5-1
CASSLAKTRIRGGRFGYEQYF
>TRBJ2-7|TRBV28
CASSLGDRGSEQYF
>TRBJ1-4|TRBV12-3/TRBV12-4
CASSWDSPNEKLFF
>TRBJ1-5|TRBV6-1
CASRPGQGFQPQHF
>TRBJ2-7|TRBV5-1
CASSLAYRGSISYEQYF
>TRBJ2-5|TRBV6-1
CASSRSGAGAQETQYF
>TRBJ1-2|TRBV5-1
CASSLGTGGNYGYTF
>TRBJ2-7|TRBV5-6
CASSLTSSEQYF
>TRBJ1-5|TRBV15
CATKGGIHQPQHF
>TRBJ2-4|TRBV5-1
CASSLEGVGSKNIQYF
>TRBJ1-5|TRBV12-3/TRBV12-4
CASSQDGKRDQPQHF
>TRBJ1-1|TRBV20-1
CSAQSGTSGAFF
>TRBJ2-3|TRBV20-1
CSAYDRFTDTQYF
>TRBJ2-5|TRBV20-1
CSASSNSRTQYF
>TRBJ1-6|TRBV27
CASSLEVFSPLHF
>TRBJ1-5|TRBV5-5
CASSLAAVNQPQHF
>TRBJ1-2|TRBV6-5
CASSKGTGDGYTF
>TRBJ2-1|TRBV20-1
CSARVTSGRLDEQFF
>TRBJ1-6|TRBV7-9
CASSLEGSPLHF
>TRBJ2-1|TRBV20-1
CSAPDRLINNEQFF
>TRBJ2-3|TRBV4-3
CASSQGRPSMTDTQYF
>TRBJ2-1|TRBV7-8
CASSRQGGSSYNEQFF
>TRBJ1-4|TRBV5-6
CASSLQGYGEKLFF
>TRBJ2-7|TRBV4-2
CASSQELLEGYEQYF